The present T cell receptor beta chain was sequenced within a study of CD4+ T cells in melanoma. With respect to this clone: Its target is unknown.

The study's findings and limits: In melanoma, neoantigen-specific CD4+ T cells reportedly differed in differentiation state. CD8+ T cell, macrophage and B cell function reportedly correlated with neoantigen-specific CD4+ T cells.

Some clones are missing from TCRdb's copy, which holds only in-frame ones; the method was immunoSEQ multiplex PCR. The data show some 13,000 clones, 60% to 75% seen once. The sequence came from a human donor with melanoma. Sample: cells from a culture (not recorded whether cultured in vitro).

In DNA, the CDR3 is TGTGCCAGCAGCGCAATCGTAGGTACAGGGAACACTGAAGCTTTCTTT. Protein sequence: CASSAIVGTGNTEAFF. The chain links TRBV16 to TRBJ1-1; D possibly corresponds to TRBD1 (5 bases). This CDR3 spans 16 amino acids. In germline, CDR1 is KGHSY, CDR2 FQNENV. Trimming pared 5 bases from V and 1 base from J, leaving 17 bases between. Drawing the rest from reference TRBV16 and TRBJ1-1, the complete variable domain is GEEVAQTPKHLVRGEGQKAKLYCAPIKGHSYVFWYQQVLKNEFKFLISFQNENVFDETGMPKERFSAKCLPNSPCSLEIQATKLEDSAVYFCASSAIVGTGNTEAFFGQGTRLTVV.